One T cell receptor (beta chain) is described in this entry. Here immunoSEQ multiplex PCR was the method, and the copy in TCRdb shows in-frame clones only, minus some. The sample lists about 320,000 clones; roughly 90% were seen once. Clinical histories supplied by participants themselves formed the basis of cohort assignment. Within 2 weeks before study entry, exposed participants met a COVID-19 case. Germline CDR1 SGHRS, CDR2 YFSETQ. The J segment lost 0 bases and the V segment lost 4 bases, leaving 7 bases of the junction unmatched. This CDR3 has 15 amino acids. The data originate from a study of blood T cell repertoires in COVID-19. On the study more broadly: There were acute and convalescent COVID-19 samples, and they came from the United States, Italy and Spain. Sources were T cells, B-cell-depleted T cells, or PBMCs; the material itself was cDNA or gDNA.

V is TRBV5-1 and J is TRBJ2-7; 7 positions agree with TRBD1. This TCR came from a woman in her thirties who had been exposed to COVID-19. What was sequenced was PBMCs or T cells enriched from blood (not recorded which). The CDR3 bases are TGCGCCAGCAGCAGGGGACAGACCAGCTCCTACGAGCAGTACTTC. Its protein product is CASSRGQTSSYEQYF.